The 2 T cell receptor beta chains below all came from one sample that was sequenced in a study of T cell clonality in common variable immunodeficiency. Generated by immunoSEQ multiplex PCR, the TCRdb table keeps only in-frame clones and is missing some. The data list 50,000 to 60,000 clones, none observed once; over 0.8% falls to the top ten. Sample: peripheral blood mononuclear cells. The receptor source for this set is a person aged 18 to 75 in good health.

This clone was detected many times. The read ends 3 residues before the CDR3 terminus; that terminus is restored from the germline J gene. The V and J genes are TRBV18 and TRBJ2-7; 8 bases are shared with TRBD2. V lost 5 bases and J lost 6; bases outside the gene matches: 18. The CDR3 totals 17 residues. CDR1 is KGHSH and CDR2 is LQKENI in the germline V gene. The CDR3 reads CASSTREPGLVDGEQYF. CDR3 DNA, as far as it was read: TGTGCCAGCTCAACGAGAGAACCGGGACTAGTGGATGGCGAG.

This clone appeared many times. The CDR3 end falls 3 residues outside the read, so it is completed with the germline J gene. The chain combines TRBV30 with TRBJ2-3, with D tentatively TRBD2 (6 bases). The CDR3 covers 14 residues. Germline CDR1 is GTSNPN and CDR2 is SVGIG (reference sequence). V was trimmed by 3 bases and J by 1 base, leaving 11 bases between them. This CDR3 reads CAWRLSGGTDTQYF. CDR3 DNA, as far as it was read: TGTGCCTGGAGGCTTAGCGGAGGCACAGATACG. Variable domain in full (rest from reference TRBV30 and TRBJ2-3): SQTIHQWPATLVQPVGSPLSLECTVEGTSNPNLYWYRQAAGRGLQLLFYSVGIGQISSEVPQNLSASRPQDRQFILSSKKLLLSDSGFYLCAWRLSGGTDTQYFGPGTRLTVL.